The clone carrying this T cell receptor (beta chain) was picked up a small number of times. The antigen is unknown. The data originate from a study of regulatory T cells in long-lasting Graves disease. Relying on iRepertoire HTBI primers and Arm-PCR of CDR3 regions, the team built TCR beta libraries. From the multiplex PCR reads, TCRdb called clonotypes with MiXCR, one entry per CDR3 protein. The sample yields 520,000 or so distinct CDR3 sequences, around 12% seen once. The study's findings and limits: A greater number of public clonotypes (over 2,500) was shared by persistent patients than by new patients (roughly 930). Persistent Graves' disease cases displayed lower TCR diversity than newly diagnosed ones.

Sample time point: newly diagnosed GD, antithyroid drugs for less than 3 months. Extracted RNA from PBMCs served as the source of the TCR library. The CDR3 is made up of 16 amino acids. Germline V gene sequence: CDR1 SGHDT, CDR2 YYEEEE. V lost 1 base and J 1 base, leaving 11 bases between the germline ends. These data were also reused for a study on T cells in Graves' hyperthyroidism and ophthalmopathy. That study adds: Primed by the HTBI set, a first-round RT-PCR was run on the TCR CDR3.

The V call is TRBV5-6, the J call TRBJ2-2; D perhaps matches TRBD2 (6 bases). The sequence derives from a woman younger than 45 with Graves disease. This specimen was peripheral blood mononuclear cells (PBMCs), taken at new diagnosis, from a patient treated with antithyroid drugs. The DNA for the CDR3 is TGTGCCAGCAGCTTGTTGACTAGTGGGAACACCGGGGAGCTGTTTTTT. Its protein product is CASSLLTSGNTGELFF.